One sample yielded the 5 T cell receptor beta chains listed below, sequenced in a study of PD-1 blockade in classical Hodgkin lymphoma. Sequenced by immunoSEQ multiplex PCR; TCRdb stores in-frame clones only, minus some. The sample has 30,000 to 40,000 clones; 75% to 85% are singletons. Each patient relapsed following autologous stem cell transplantation, and prior brentuximab vedotin exposure differed. Sample: peripheral blood mononuclear cells (PBMCs), taken at baseline. The receptors come from a human donor with classical Hodgkin lymphoma.

This clone has a handful of counts. The V call is TRBV28, the J call TRBJ1-5; D gene unclear. The germline CDR1 and CDR2 sequences are MDHEN and SYDVKM. V was cut by 8 bases and J by 1 base, with 15 bases left in between. This CDR3 has 15 residues. CDR3 loop: CASRVLQSSNQPQHF. For the CDR3, the DNA is TGTGCCAGCCGCGTCTTGCAGTCGAGCAATCAGCCCCAGCATTTT.

The CDR3 nucleotides read TGTGCCAGCAGCCAATCATACACAGATACGCAGTATTTT. Its translation: CASSQSYTDTQYF. V is TRBV6-5 and J is TRBJ2-3; no reliable D call. Germline values: CDR1 MNHEY, CDR2 SVGAGI. CDR3 size: 13 residues. Trimming shortened V by 6 bases and J by 2 bases, and 9 bases separated the two germline ends.

This chain's CDR3 is CASSYQGRSYEQYF. The CDR3 nucleotides read TGTGCCAGCAGTTATCAGGGGCGATCCTACGAGCAGTACTTC. The V and J genes are TRBV6-6 and TRBJ2-7, with a weak D call TRBD1 (6 bases). CDR1 and CDR2 from the germline V gene are MNHNY and SVGAGI (reference sequence). This CDR3 region has 14 residues. V was shortened by 3 bases and J by 1 base, with 10 bases between the two germline ends.

This clone has just one count. V usage is TRBV7-9 and J usage is TRBJ2-3; 7 positions match TRBD2. V was pared by 4 bases and J by 0 bases, with 13 bases of the junction left unmatched. Germline assignment: CDR1 SEHNR and CDR2 FQNEAQ (reference sequence). The CDR3 consists of 18 residues. The CDR3 region has the DNA TGTGCCAGCAGCTCTCTAACCCATCTAGCGGAAAGCACAGATACGCAGTATTTT. It codes for CASSSLTHLAESTDTQYF. The entire variable domain, with the rest obtained from reference TRBV7-9 and TRBJ2-3, is as follows: DTGVSQNPRHKITKRGQNVTFRCDPISEHNRLYWYRQTLGQGPEFLTYFQNEAQLEKSRLLSDRFSAERPKGSFSTLEIQRTEQGDSAMYLCASSSLTHLAESTDTQYFGPGTRLTVL.

The chain has TRBV29-1 and TRBJ2-2; 11 positions agree with TRBD1. In germline, CDR1 is SQVTM, CDR2 ANQGSEA. V lost 8 bases and J lost 4; bases outside the gene matches: 9. The CDR3 contains 15 residues. CDR3 amino acids: CSSGWGTGGTGELFF. As DNA, the CDR3 is TGCAGCTCAGGCTGGGGGACAGGGGGCACCGGGGAGCTGTTTTTT.